These 14 T cell receptor beta chains were sequenced from one sample in a study of regulatory T cells in long-lasting Graves disease. To make TCR beta libraries, researchers used iRepertoire HTBI primers and Arm-PCR of CDR3 regions. MiXCR, applied by TCRdb to the multiplex PCR reads, yields one record per CDR3 protein. The repertoire holds 300,000 to 400,000 distinct CDR3 sequences, with about 18% as singletons. Time point: newly diagnosed GD, antithyroid drugs for less than 3 months. Generation of the TCR library employed RNA extracted from PBMCs. Source: peripheral blood mononuclear cells (PBMCs), taken at new diagnosis, from a patient treated with antithyroid drugs. All receptors come from a female donor with Graves disease.

The V gene is TRBV6-2 or TRBV6-3, the J gene TRBJ1-4; tentatively, D is TRBD1 (6 bases). The germline CDR1 and CDR2 sequences are MNHEY and SVGEGT. The CDR3 spans 15 residues. V shed 2 bases and J shed 4 bases, with 11 bases lying between them. The CDR3 here is CASSYNRGVNEKLFF. The CDR3 region has the DNA TGTGCCAGCAGTTACAATAGGGGGGTTAATGAAAAACTGTTTTTT.

This clonotype was detected a few times. This rearrangement joins TRBV9 to TRBJ2-7; D gene ambiguous. Per germline, CDR1 SGDLS and CDR2 YYNGEE. CDR3 length: 14 residues. Trimming took off 0 bases at V and 4 bases at J, with 11 bases between the two ends. CDR3 sequence reads: CASSVVSDGYEQYF. Here the CDR3 DNA reads TGTGCCAGCAGCGTAGTCTCGGACGGGTACGAGCAGTACTTC.

The gene calls are TRBV5-1 and TRBJ1-1; D possibly corresponds to TRBD1 (5 bases). Germline values: CDR1 SGHRS, CDR2 YFSETQ. V lost 5 bases and J 3 bases, leaving 17 bases between the germline ends. CDR3 length: 15 amino acids. The CDR3 region has the DNA TGCGCCAGCAGTCCAGGGCTCCAAGGGGACACTGAAGCTTTCTTT. Amino acid sequence: CASSPGLQGDTEAFF.

This clonotype was counted ten times or more. CDR3 region: CASRKTGNYGYTF. The CDR3 DNA reads as TGTGCCAGCAGGAAGACAGGGAACTATGGCTACACCTTC. The V and J genes are TRBV27 and TRBJ1-2, with 7 bases that match TRBD1. From germline, CDR1 is MNHEY and CDR2 SMNVEV (reference sequence). The V segment lost 6 bases and the J segment 2 bases; nucleotides outside the gene matches: 3. The CDR3 totals 13 residues.

Comment on this clonotype: Sequence at one end of the junction differs from germline and may be a read error. The chain uses TRBV5-1 and TRBJ2-3; 12 positions match TRBD2. From germline, CDR1 is SGHRS and CDR2 YFSETQ. The CDR3 is 17 residues long. The CDR3 region has the DNA TGTGCCAGCAGCCCCGACGGACTAGCGGGGCACACAGATACGCAGTATTTT. The encoded protein is CASSPDGLAGHTDTQYF.

Turning to this clonotype: Since a far larger clone is one base different, this is likely a read error. The CDR3: CAWSFTQGNEQYF. The CDR3 DNA reads as TGTGCCTGGAGTTTCACACAGGGGAACGAGCAGTACTTC. The chain employs TRBV11-1 and TRBJ2-7; TRBD1 matches at 7 bases. The CDR3 is 13 residues long. Germline V lookup: CDR1 SGHAT, CDR2 FQDESV (reference sequence). After removal of 11 bases from V and 5 bases from J, the junction contained 12 bases not matched to a gene. Filled out from reference TRBV11-1 and TRBJ2-7, the complete variable domain reads EAEVAQSPRYKITEKSQAVAFWCDPISGHATLYWYRQILGQGPELLVQFQDESVVDDSQLPKDRFSAERLKGVDSTLKIQPAELGDSAMYLCAWSFTQGNEQYFGPGTRLTVT.

This clonotype was seen at least ten times. J is TRBJ2-7 and V is TRBV27, with TRBD2 as a possible D gene (6 bases). Germline V CDR1 and CDR2: MNHEY, SMNVEV (reference sequence). This CDR3 has 11 residues. With 5 bases removed from V and 6 bases from J, the gap between germline ends came to 8 bases. The CDR3 coding sequence is TGTGCCAGCAGTCGACTAGGCGAGCAGTACTTC. Encoded protein: CASSRLGEQYF.

The chain has TRBV5-1 and TRBJ2-1, with D perhaps matching TRBD2 (6 bases). V was clipped by 0 bases and J by 6 bases, with 13 bases between them. The germline CDR1 and CDR2 sequences are SGHRS and YFSETQ. CDR3 length: 15 amino acids. CDR3 in DNA: TGCGCCAGCAGCTTGGGTTTCCTAGCGCCCAATGAGCAGTTCTTC. Translated: CASSLGFLAPNEQFF.

The rearrangement uses TRBV7-9 and TRBJ2-7; a possible D gene is TRBD2 (6 bases). The germline CDR1 and CDR2 sequences are SEHNR and FQNEAQ (reference sequence). Trimming took off 2 bases at V and 12 bases at J, with 11 bases between the two ends. This CDR3 is built from 11 residues. Here the CDR3 reads CASSLMGGSYF. Written as DNA, the CDR3 is TGTGCCAGCAGCTTAATGGGAGGCTCGTACTTC.

The J gene is TRBJ2-5, the V gene TRBV5-4, with D uncertain. Looked up from germline, CDR1 is SGHNT and CDR2 is YYREEE (reference sequence). The CDR3 runs to 13 residues. Trimming pared 3 bases from V and 2 bases from J, leaving 8 bases between. CDR3 loop: CASSSRNQETQYF. The CDR3, as DNA: TGTGCCAGCAGCTCCCGTAATCAAGAGACCCAGTACTTC.

In its sample, this clonotype was seen many times. The genes are TRBV19 and TRBJ2-7; D is tentatively TRBD1 or TRBD2 (5 bases each). CDR3 length: 16 residues. V was cut by 5 bases and J by 1 base, with 18 bases left in between. The germline V gene encodes CDR1 LNHDA and CDR2 SQIVND (reference sequence). For the CDR3, the DNA is TGTGCCAGTAGTGCAAGGGGACCACCCCAATCCTACGAGCAGTACTTC. It translates to CASSARGPPQSYEQYF.

This clonotype has at least ten counts. This chain links TRBV11-2 with TRBJ2-1, with a possible D match to TRBD2 (6 bases). This CDR3 region has 16 residues. The V gene's germline CDR1 is SGHAT and CDR2 FQNNGV. Trimming took 4 bases from V and 7 from J, leaving 20 bases between them. CDR3 loop: CASSSRLRETGNEQFF. CDR3 in DNA: TGTGCCAGCAGCTCAAGACTTCGGGAGACGGGAAATGAGCAGTTCTTC. Variable domain in full (rest from reference TRBV11-2 and TRBJ2-1): EAGVAQSPRYKIIEKRQSVAFWCNPISGHATLYWYQQILGQGPKLLIQFQNNGVVDDSQLPKDRFSAERLKGVDSTLKIQPAKLEDSAVYLCASSSRLRETGNEQFFGPGTRLTVL.

This clonotype was detected many times. Possible read error: a much larger clone is one base away. The genes are TRBV2 and TRBJ1-2, with D perhaps TRBD1 (5 bases). Germline-derived CDR1 and CDR2 are SNHLY and FYNNEI. This CDR3 spans 15 amino acids. V lost 6 bases and J 6 bases, leaving 20 bases between the germline ends. CDR3 region: CASSQDMCQFDGYTF. CDR3 coding DNA: TGTGCCAGCAGCCAGGACATGTGTCAATTCGATGGCTACACCTTC. Drawing the rest from reference TRBV2 and TRBJ1-2, the complete variable domain is EPEVTQTPSHQVTQMGQEVILRCVPISNHLYFYWYRQILGQKVEFLVSFYNNEISEKSEIFDDQFSVERPDGSNFTLKIRSTKLEDSAMYFCASSQDMCQFDGYTFGSGTRLTVV.

This clonotype was found many times. The chain couples TRBV27 to TRBJ2-5; 10 bases line up with TRBD1. This CDR3 region has 15 residues. V shed 5 bases and J 4 bases; nucleotides not matched to a gene: 7. Germline lookup yields CDR1 MNHEY and CDR2 SMNVEV (reference sequence). CDR3 residues: CASSPRRDRGETQYF. The CDR3 region has the DNA TGTGCCAGCAGTCCACGCCGGGACAGGGGAGAGACCCAGTACTTC.